This T cell receptor (beta chain) was sequenced during a study of blood T cell repertoires in COVID-19. The V gene's germline CDR1 is SEHNR and CDR2 FQNEAQ (reference sequence). The CDR3 contains 15 residues. About this clone itself: Mismatch with germline at one junction end may stem from a read error.

Sequencing was performed with immunoSEQ multiplex PCR; in TCRdb, only in-frame clones are kept and a portion is missing. This sample has some 270,000 clones, with about 87% found just once. The TCR was taken from a woman in her thirties or forties who had been exposed to COVID-19. This rearrangement joins TRBV7-9 to TRBJ1-1; TRBD1 might be the D (6 bases). The sequenced sample was PBMCs or T cells enriched from blood (not recorded which). Here the CDR3 reads CASRTLGGLNTEAFF. CDR3 nucleotides: TGTGCCAGCAGGACCCTCGGGGGGCTGAATACTGAAGCTTTCTTT.